The entry below describes one T cell receptor (beta chain). The antigen remains unidentified. The sample is drawn from a study of cytomegalovirus exposure and HLA in healthy donors. Findings and limits, study-wide: CMV serostatus was the only recorded immune exposure for donors. In the analysis, some V segments, TRBV6-2 and TRBV6-3 included, were excluded as indistinguishable.

V was clipped by 0 bases and J by 4 bases, with 5 bases between them. CDR3 length: 13 residues. Germline loops: CDR1 MDHEN, CDR2 SYDVKM. PCR used 60 Vbeta primers and 13 Jbeta primers. Assay used: immunoSEQ multiplex PCR; TCRdb lists only in-frame clones, some missing. The profile shows 140,000 to 150,000 clones, around a tenth of them singletons. The TCR comes from a man in his fifties or sixties in good health and CMV-seronegative. The chain carries TRBV28 and TRBJ2-3; D gene unclear. Sequences were obtained from PBMCs. The CDR3 reads CASSLWGPDTQYF. The CDR3 DNA sequence: TGTGCCAGCAGTTTATGGGGCCCAGATACGCAGTATTTT.